These 3 T cell receptor beta chains were all obtained from the same sample, sequenced in a study of blood T cell repertoires in COVID-19. Clones were sequenced by immunoSEQ multiplex PCR, and TCRdb holds only the in-frame ones, with some missing. The table lists about 220,000 clones, less than 90% of them singletons, with over 1.5% in the top ten. Source material: peripheral blood. The source is a man in his forties with active or convalescent COVID-19.

The chain joins TRBV11-1 to TRBJ2-1; maybe TRBD2 (5 bases). CDR3 length: 13 residues. Trimming took 1 base from V and 10 from J, leaving 11 bases between them. Germline assignment: CDR1 SGHAT and CDR2 FQDESV (reference sequence). In DNA, the CDR3 is TGTGCCAGCAGCTTAGTTCCGGGGTCGGAGCAGTTCTTC. This sequence encodes CASSLVPGSEQFF. The variable domain in full, with the rest retrieved from reference TRBV11-1 and TRBJ2-1, is EAEVAQSPRYKITEKSQAVAFWCDPISGHATLYWYRQILGQGPELLVQFQDESVVDDSQLPKDRFSAERLKGVDSTLKIQPAELGDSAMYLCASSLVPGSEQFFGPGTRLTVL.

The V call is TRBV5-1, the J call TRBJ2-1, with 14 bases fitting TRBD2. V was clipped by 2 bases and J by 7 bases; unmatched bases: 5. There are 16 residues in the CDR3. The V gene's germline CDR1 is SGHRS and CDR2 YFSETQ. This chain's CDR3 is CASSLSGTSGSNEQFF. The CDR3 nucleotides read TGCGCCAGCAGCTTATCCGGGACTAGCGGGAGTAATGAGCAGTTCTTC.

This rearrangement joins TRBV7-9 to TRBJ2-6, with 10 bases identical to TRBD2. CDR3 length: 18 residues. With 4 bases clipped from V and 2 bases from J, the junction kept 8 bases outside the gene matches. Germline V CDR1 and CDR2: SEHNR, FQNEAQ (reference sequence). In nucleotides, the CDR3 is TGTGCCAGCAGCTCTACAAGCGGGAGGGCGGCTGGGGCCAACGTCCTGACTTTC. Translation: CASSSTSGRAAGANVLTF.